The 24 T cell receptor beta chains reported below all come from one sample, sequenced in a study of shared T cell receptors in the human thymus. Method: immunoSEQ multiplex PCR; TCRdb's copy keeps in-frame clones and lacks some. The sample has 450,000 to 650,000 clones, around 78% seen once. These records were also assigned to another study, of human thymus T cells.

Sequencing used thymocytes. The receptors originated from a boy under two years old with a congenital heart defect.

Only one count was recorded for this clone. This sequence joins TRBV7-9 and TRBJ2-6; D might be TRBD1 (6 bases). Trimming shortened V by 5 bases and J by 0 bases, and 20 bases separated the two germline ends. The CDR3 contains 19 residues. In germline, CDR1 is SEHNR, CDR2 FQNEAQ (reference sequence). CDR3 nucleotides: TGTGCCAGCAGCCCCCCAGGACAGCCGGTACACTCTGGGGCCAACGTCCTGACTTTC. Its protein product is CASSPPGQPVHSGANVLTF.

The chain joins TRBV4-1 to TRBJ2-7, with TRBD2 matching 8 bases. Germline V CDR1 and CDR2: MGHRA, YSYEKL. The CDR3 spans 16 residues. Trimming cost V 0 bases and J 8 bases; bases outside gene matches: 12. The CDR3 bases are TGCGCCAGCAGCCAAGATCCAACTAGCGGAGCTGTAAAGCAGTACTTC. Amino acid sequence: CASSQDPTSGAVKQYF.

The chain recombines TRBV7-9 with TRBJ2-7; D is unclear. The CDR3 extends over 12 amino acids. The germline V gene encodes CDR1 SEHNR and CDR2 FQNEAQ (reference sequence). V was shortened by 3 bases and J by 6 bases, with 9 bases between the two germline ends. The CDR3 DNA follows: TGTGCCAGCAGCTTGGCCGGGTCCGAGCAGTACTTC. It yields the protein CASSLAGSEQYF.

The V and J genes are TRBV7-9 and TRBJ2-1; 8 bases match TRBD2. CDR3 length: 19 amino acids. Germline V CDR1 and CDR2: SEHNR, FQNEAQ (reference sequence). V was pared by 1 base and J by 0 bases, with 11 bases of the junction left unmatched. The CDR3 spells CASSLGHDGGRTSYNEQFF. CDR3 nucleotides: TGTGCCAGCAGCTTAGGCCACGACGGCGGGAGGACCTCCTACAATGAGCAGTTCTTC.

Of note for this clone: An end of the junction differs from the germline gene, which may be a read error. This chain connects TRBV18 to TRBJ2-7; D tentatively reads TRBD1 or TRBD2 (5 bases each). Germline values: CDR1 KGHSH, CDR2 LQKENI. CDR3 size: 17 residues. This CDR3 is CASSPRGLPHALYEQYF. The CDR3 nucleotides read TGTGCCAGCTCGCCACGGGGCCTCCCCCATGCCCTCTACGAGCAGTACTTC.

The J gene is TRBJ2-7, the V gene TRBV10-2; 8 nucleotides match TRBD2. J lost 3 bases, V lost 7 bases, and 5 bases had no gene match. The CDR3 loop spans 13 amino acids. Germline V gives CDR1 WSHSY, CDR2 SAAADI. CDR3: CASNTSGYYEQYF. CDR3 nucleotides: TGCGCCAGCAATACTAGCGGTTACTACGAGCAGTACTTC.

CDR3 residues: CASSRLAGVPTDTQYF. Here the CDR3 DNA reads TGTGCCAGCAGTCGACTAGCGGGAGTTCCCACAGATACGCAGTATTTT. The V call is TRBV28, the J call TRBJ2-3, with 12 bases lining up with TRBD2. Germline CDR1 is MDHEN and CDR2 is SYDVKM. CDR3 length: 16 residues. Unmatched junction bases numbered 5, after V lost 5 bases and J lost 2 bases. Variable domain in full (rest from reference TRBV28 and TRBJ2-3): DVKVTQSSRYLVKRTGEKVFLECVQDMDHENMFWYRQDPGLGLRLIYFSYDVKMKEKGDIPEGYSVSREKKERFSLILESASTNQTSMYLCASSRLAGVPTDTQYFGPGTRLTVL.

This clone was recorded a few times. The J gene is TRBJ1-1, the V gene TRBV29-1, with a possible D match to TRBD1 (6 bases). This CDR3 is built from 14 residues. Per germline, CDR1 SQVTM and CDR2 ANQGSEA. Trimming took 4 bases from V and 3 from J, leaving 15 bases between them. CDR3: CSVARGGRDTEAFF. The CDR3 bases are TGCAGCGTTGCCAGGGGAGGGCGGGACACTGAAGCTTTCTTT.

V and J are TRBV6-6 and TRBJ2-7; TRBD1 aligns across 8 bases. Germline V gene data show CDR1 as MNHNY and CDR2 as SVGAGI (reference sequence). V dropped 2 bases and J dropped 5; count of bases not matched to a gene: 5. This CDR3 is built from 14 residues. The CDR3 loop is CASSYPDREDEQYF. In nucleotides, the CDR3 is TGTGCCAGCAGTTACCCGGACAGGGAAGACGAGCAGTACTTC.

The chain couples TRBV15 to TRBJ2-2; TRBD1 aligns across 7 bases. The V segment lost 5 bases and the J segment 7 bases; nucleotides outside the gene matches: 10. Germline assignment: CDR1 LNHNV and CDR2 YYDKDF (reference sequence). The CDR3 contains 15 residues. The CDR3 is CATSGDRVRGGELFF. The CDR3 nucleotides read TGTGCCACCAGCGGCGACAGGGTCCGCGGCGGGGAGCTGTTTTTT. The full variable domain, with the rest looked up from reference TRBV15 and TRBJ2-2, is DAMVIQNPRYQVTQFGKPVTLSCSQTLNHNVMYWYQQKSSQAPKLLFHYYDKDFNNEADTPDNFQSRRPNTSFCFLDIRSPGLGDTAMYLCATSGDRVRGGELFFGEGSRLTVL.

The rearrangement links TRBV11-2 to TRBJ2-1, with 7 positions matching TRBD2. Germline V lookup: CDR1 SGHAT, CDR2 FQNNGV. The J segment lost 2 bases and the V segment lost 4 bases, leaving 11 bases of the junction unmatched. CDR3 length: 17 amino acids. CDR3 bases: TGTGCCAGCAGCTGGAGATGTCTAGCGGAGCCCTACAATGAGCAGTTCTTC. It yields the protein CASSWRCLAEPYNEQFF.

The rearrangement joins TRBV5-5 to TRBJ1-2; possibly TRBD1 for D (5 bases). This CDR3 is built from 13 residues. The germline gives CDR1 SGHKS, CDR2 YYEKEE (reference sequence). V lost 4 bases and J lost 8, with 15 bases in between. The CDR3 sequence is CASSPGGVQGYTF. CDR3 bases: TGTGCCAGCAGCCCCGGGGGGGTGCAAGGCTACACCTTC.

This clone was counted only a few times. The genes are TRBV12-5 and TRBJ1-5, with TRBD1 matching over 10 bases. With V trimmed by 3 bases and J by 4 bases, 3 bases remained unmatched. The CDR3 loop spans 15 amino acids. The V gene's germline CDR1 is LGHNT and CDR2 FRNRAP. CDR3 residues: CASGFGTGVNQPQHF. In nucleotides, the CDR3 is TGTGCTAGTGGTTTCGGGACAGGGGTGAATCAGCCCCAGCATTTT.

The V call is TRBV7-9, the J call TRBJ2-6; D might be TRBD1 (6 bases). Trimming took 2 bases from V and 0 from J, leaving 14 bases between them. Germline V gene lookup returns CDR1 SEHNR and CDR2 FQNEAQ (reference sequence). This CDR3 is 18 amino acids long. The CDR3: CASSLQGHGRSGANVLTF. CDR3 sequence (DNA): TGTGCCAGCAGCTTACAGGGACACGGCCGCTCTGGGGCCAACGTCCTGACTTTC.

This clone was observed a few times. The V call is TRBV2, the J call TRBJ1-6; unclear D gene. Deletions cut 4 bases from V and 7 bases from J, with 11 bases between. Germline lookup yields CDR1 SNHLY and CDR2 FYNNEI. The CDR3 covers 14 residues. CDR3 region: CASSVSSINSPLHF. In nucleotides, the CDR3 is TGTGCCAGCAGTGTTAGCTCAATAAATTCACCCCTCCACTTT.

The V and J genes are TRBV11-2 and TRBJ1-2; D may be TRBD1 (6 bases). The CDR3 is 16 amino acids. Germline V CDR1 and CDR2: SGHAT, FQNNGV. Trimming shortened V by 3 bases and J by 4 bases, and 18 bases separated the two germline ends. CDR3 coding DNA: TGTGCCAGCAGCTTTGGGGTGGGGGGGCGCTTCTATGGCTACACCTTC. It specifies CASSFGVGGRFYGYTF.

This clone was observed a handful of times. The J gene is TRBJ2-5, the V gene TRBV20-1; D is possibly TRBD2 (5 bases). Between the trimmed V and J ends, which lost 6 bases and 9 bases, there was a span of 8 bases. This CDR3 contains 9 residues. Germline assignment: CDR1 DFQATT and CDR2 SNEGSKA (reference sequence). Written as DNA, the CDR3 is TGCAGTGCAACGAGGGCCCAGTACTTC. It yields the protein CSATRAQYF.

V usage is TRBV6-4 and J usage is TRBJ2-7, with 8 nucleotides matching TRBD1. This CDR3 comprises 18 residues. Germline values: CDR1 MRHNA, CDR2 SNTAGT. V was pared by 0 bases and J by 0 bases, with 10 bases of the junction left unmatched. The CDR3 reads CASSDSWDRQGTSYEQYF. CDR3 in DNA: TGTGCCAGCAGTGACTCGTGGGATAGACAGGGGACCTCCTACGAGCAGTACTTC.

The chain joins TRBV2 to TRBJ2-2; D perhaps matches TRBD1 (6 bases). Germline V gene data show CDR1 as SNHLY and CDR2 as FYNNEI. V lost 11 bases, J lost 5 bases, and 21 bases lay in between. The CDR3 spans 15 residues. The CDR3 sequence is CAPPKGQGITGELFF. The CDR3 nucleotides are TGTGCCCCCCCCAAAGGTCAGGGGATAACCGGGGAGCTGTTTTTT.

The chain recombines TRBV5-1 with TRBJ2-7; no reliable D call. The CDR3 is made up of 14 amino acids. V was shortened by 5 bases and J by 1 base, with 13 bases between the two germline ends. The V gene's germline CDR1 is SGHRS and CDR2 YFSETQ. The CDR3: CASRLNTVSYEQYF. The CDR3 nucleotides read TGCGCCAGCAGGTTAAATACAGTGTCCTACGAGCAGTACTTC. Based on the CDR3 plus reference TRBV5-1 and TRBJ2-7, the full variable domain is KAGVTQTPRYLIKTRGQQVTLSCSPISGHRSVSWYQQTPGQGLQFLFEYFSETQRNKGNFPGRFSGRQFSNSRSEMNVSTLELGDSALYLCASRLNTVSYEQYFGPGTRLTVT.

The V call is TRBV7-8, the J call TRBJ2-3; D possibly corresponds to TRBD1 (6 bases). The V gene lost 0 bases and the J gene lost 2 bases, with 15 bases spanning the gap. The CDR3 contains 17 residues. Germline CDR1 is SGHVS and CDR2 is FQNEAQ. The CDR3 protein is CASSLAAQGLLTDTQYF. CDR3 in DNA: TGTGCCAGCAGCTTAGCTGCCCAGGGGCTCCTCACAGATACGCAGTATTTT.

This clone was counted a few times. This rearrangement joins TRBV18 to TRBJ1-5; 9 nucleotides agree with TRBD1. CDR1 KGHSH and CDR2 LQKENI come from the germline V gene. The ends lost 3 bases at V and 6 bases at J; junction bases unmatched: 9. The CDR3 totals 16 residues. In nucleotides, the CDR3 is TGTGCCAGCTCACCGGGACAGGGAAGTTTCGGTCAGCCCCAGCATTTT. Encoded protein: CASSPGQGSFGQPQHF.

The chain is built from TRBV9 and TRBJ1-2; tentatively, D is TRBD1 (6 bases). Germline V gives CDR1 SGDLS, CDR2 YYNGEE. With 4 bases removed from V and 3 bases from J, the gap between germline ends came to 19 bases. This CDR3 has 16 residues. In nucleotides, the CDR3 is TGTGCCAGCAGCCCTCCAGGGGCCAGCTTTGACTATGGCTACACCTTC. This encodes CASSPPGASFDYGYTF.

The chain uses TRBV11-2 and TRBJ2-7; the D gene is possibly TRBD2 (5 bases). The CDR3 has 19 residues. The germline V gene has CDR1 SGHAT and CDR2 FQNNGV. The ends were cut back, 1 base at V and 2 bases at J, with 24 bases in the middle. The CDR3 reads CASSLAGGSPETQTYEQYF. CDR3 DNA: TGTGCCAGCAGCTTAGCCGGAGGAAGTCCAGAAACCCAGACCTACGAGCAGTACTTC.